The 9 T cell receptor beta chains reported below all come from one sample, sequenced in a study of cytomegalovirus exposure and HLA in healthy donors. The PCR employed 60 Vbeta primers together with 13 Jbeta primers. Here immunoSEQ multiplex PCR was the method, and the copy in TCRdb shows in-frame clones only, minus some. The table lists 90,000 to 120,000 clones, about 74% of them singletons. The sequenced sample consisted of PBMCs. The receptors derive from a woman aged 35 to 49 in good health and CMV-seropositive.

Comment on this clone: A junction boundary mismatches the germline segment, possibly from a read error. The chain has TRBV7-7 and TRBJ2-1; 12 nucleotides line up with TRBD2. The CDR3 is 15 amino acids. CDR1 and CDR2 (germline): SSHAT, FNYEAQ (reference sequence). CDR3 amino acids: CASSPSGGAVNEQFF. In DNA, the CDR3 is TGTGCTAGCAGCCCTAGCGGGGGGGCCGTTAATGAGCAGTTCTTC.

This clone turned up a few times. V and J are TRBV28 and TRBJ1-5, with TRBD1 as a possible D gene (5 bases). The V end was cut by 7 bases, the J end by 0 bases, with 19 bases between. This CDR3 has 17 amino acids. Germline values: CDR1 MDHEN, CDR2 SYDVKM. The CDR3: CASTPQGGGYSNQPQHF. The CDR3 nucleotides are TGTGCCAGCACCCCCCAGGGTGGAGGGTATAGCAATCAGCCCCAGCATTTT.

The chain uses TRBV4-3 and TRBJ1-2; tentative D call: TRBD1 (5 bases). V was trimmed by 1 base and J by 5 bases, leaving 11 bases between them. This CDR3 contains 14 residues. Per germline, CDR1 LGHNA and CDR2 YSLEER. In nucleotides, the CDR3 is TGCGCCAGCAGCCAAGCATCCGGGGGGTATGGCTACACCTTC. It is translated as CASSQASGGYGYTF.

A few counts support this clone. This sequence joins TRBV7-2 and TRBJ2-1; the match to TRBD1 covers 10 bases. CDR3 length: 15 amino acids. Trimming cost V 1 base and J 10 bases; bases outside gene matches: 7. Germline CDR1 and CDR2: SGHTA and FQGNSA. The CDR3 DNA reads TGTGCCAGCAGCTTAGATCGGACAGGGGGTCGGGAGCAGTTCTTC. Translating gives CASSLDRTGGREQFF.

The chain uses TRBV30 and TRBJ1-2, with 7 bases identical to TRBD1. There are 16 residues in the CDR3. V lost 1 base and J lost 7; bases outside the gene matches: 15. Germline CDR1 reads GTSNPN; CDR2 reads SVGIG (reference sequence). The CDR3 sequence: CAWSGKPTGASFGYTF. The CDR3 nucleotides read TGTGCCTGGAGTGGGAAGCCTACAGGGGCCAGTTTTGGCTACACCTTC.

The chain has TRBV2 and TRBJ1-5; TRBD1 matches 7 bases. Germline-derived CDR1 and CDR2 are SNHLY and FYNNEI. The CDR3 length is 13 residues. The trim removed 11 bases at V and 3 bases at J, leaving 7 bases unmatched. The CDR3 nucleotides are TGTGCCGGGGGGACAGTTAACAATCAGCCCCAGCATTTT. This sequence encodes CAGGTVNNQPQHF.

Concerning this clone: At one end the junction does not follow the germline gene, possibly because of a read error. J is TRBJ2-7 and V is TRBV7-7; 8 bases are a match to TRBD1. Germline V gene data show CDR1 as SSHAT and CDR2 as FNYEAQ (reference sequence). The CDR3 length is 13 residues. The CDR3, as DNA: TGTGCTAGCAGCTCGGACAGGGCAGGAGAGCAGTACTTC. It encodes CASSSDRAGEQYF.

This rearrangement joins TRBV6-5 to TRBJ1-2; 9 bases agree with TRBD1. CDR1 and CDR2 from the germline V gene are MNHEY and SVGAGI. The CDR3 spans 15 residues. V was pared by 6 bases and J by 5 bases, with 10 bases of the junction left unmatched. The CDR3 here is CASSPGQGRGYGYTF. The DNA for the CDR3 is TGTGCCAGCAGCCCCGGACAGGGGAGAGGGTATGGCTACACCTTC.

The gene calls are TRBV30 and TRBJ2-7; D perhaps matches TRBD1 (5 bases). Trimming removed 0 bases from V and 2 bases from J, with 5 bases in between. The germline CDR1 and CDR2 sequences are GTSNPN and SVGIG (reference sequence). The CDR3 consists of 12 residues. In nucleotides, the CDR3 is TGTGCCTGGAGTGTAGGGGCCTACGAGCAGTACTTC. It encodes CAWSVGAYEQYF. Full variable domain (outside the CDR3, taken from reference TRBV30 and TRBJ2-7): SQTIHQWPATLVQPVGSPLSLECTVEGTSNPNLYWYRQAAGRGLQLLFYSVGIGQISSEVPQNLSASRPQDRQFILSSKKLLLSDSGFYLCAWSVGAYEQYFGPGTRLTVT.